The 24 T cell receptor beta chains presented below share a single source sample, sequenced in a study of blood T cell repertoires in COVID-19 (dated by TCRdb to the early 2020s). The library was generated by the immunoSEQ multiplex PCR assay. Held by TCRdb, this immuneACCESS table contains in-frame sequences only and omits some clones. Under half of the omission traces to an unresolved V gene where checked; the cause of the rest is unknown. The sample includes roughly 130,000 clones, with 65% to 80% observed a single time. The ten largest clones take up around 16% of the sample. Source material: peripheral blood. These receptors were collected from a man aged 50 to 60 with acute or convalescent COVID-19.

This sequence joins TRBV5-1 and TRBJ2-3; TRBD1 matches at 9 bases. V dropped 4 bases and J dropped 2; count of bases not matched to a gene: 5. Per the germline V gene, CDR1 is SGHRS and CDR2 is YFSETQ. The CDR3 runs 15 residues. The CDR3 is CASSNTGGVTDTQYF. The CDR3 DNA reads as TGCGCCAGCAGCAATACAGGGGGCGTCACAGATACGCAGTATTTT.

V and J are TRBV9 and TRBJ1-1, with 8 bases that match TRBD1. The V gene's germline CDR1 is SGDLS and CDR2 YYNGEE. CDR3 length equals 15 residues. With 4 bases clipped from V and 3 bases from J, the junction kept 8 bases outside the gene matches. CDR3: CASSPRQGLYTEAFF. In nucleotides, the CDR3 is TGTGCCAGCAGCCCGAGACAGGGGCTTTACACTGAAGCTTTCTTT.

The V gene is TRBV6-5, the J gene TRBJ2-1, with TRBD2 identical over 10 bases. The V gene end was trimmed by 6 bases and the J gene end by 4 bases; junction bases not matched to a gene: 6. This CDR3 spans 15 amino acids. CDR1 and CDR2 (germline): MNHEY, SVGAGI. The CDR3 bases are TGTGCCAGCAGCCTGACTAGCGGGCCGTACAATGAGCAGTTCTTC. Amino acid sequence: CASSLTSGPYNEQFF.

The rearrangement links TRBV7-8 to TRBJ2-1; D gene unclear. The CDR3 length is 14 residues. Germline V gene lookup returns CDR1 SGHVS and CDR2 FQNEAQ. V dropped 2 bases and J dropped 5 bases, with 10 bases sitting between them. CDR3 loop: CASSLIERDNEQFF. The CDR3 DNA is TGTGCCAGCAGCTTAATTGAAAGAGACAATGAGCAGTTCTTC.

The chain recombines TRBV18 with TRBJ1-4; D is unclear. V was cut by 1 base and J by 8 bases, with 14 bases left in between. The germline gives CDR1 KGHSH, CDR2 LQKENI. This CDR3 contains 15 residues. CDR3 sequence: CASSPRVGSNEKLFF. CDR3 sequence (DNA): TGTGCCAGCTCACCACGGGTAGGGAGTAACGAAAAACTGTTTTTT.

The chain carries TRBV27 and TRBJ2-5, with TRBD1 matching over 9 bases. In germline, CDR1 is MNHEY, CDR2 SMNVEV (reference sequence). J gave up 5 bases and V 5 bases, and 9 bases lay outside the gene matches. The CDR3 runs 15 residues. Here the CDR3 reads CASSPPNRGRETQYF. CDR3 in DNA: TGTGCCAGCAGTCCCCCAAACAGGGGGCGCGAGACCCAGTACTTC.

The chain links TRBV19 to TRBJ2-7; D is perhaps TRBD2 (6 bases). Between the trimmed V and J ends, which lost 5 bases and 2 bases, there was a span of 10 bases. CDR1 and CDR2 (germline): LNHDA, SQIVND (reference sequence). The CDR3 has 13 amino acids. In DNA, the CDR3 is TGTGCCAGTAGTTCCCGGACTACCTACGAGCAGTACTTC. Translation: CASSSRTTYEQYF. Filled out from reference TRBV19 and TRBJ2-7, the complete variable domain reads DGGITQSPKYLFRKEGQNVTLSCEQNLNHDAMYWYRQDPGQGLRLIYYSQIVNDFQKGDIAEGYSVSREKKESFPLTVTSAQKNPTAFYLCASSSRTTYEQYFGPGTRLTVT.

V gene TRBV4-1 combines with J gene TRBJ2-1, with TRBD2 identical over 11 bases. The CDR3 contains 16 residues. Per germline, CDR1 MGHRA and CDR2 YSYEKL. V was clipped by 2 bases and J by 1 base; unmatched bases: 1. CDR3 bases: TGCGCCAGCAGCCAAACTAGCGGGGGATCCTACAATGAGCAGTTCTTC. Its protein product is CASSQTSGGSYNEQFF.

The chain has TRBV21-1 and TRBJ2-4; whether TRBD1, the table's D call, matches the DNA was not checked. TRBV21-1 is recorded as a pseudogene. This CDR3 is built from 14 residues. The CDR3 reads CASSKGTGRNIQYF. CDR3 nucleotides: TGTGCCAGCAGCAAAGGGACAGGTAGAAACATTCAGTACTTC.

This clone was counted a single time. In DNA form, the CDR3 reads TGTGCCAGTGGAGGACAGGGGGCGGGTGAGCAGTTCTTC. Translating gives CASGGQGAGEQFF. The rearrangement uses TRBV2 and TRBJ2-1, with TRBD1 matching 11 bases. CDR1 SNHLY and CDR2 FYNNEI come from the germline V gene. J was trimmed by 9 bases and V by 9 bases; bases with no gene match: 7. The CDR3 runs to 13 residues.

The V and J genes are TRBV28 and TRBJ1-6; possibly TRBD1 for D (5 bases). Germline V gene sequence: CDR1 MDHEN, CDR2 SYDVKM. V was pared by 5 bases and J by 2 bases, with 10 bases between. CDR3 size: 15 residues. CDR3 amino acids: CASSLRGAYNSPLHF. The CDR3 DNA sequence: TGTGCCAGCAGTCTCCGGGGGGCCTATAATTCACCCCTCCACTTT.

This sequence joins TRBV5-5 and TRBJ2-7; D ambiguous. This CDR3 contains 13 residues. Looked up from germline, CDR1 is SGHKS and CDR2 is YYEKEE (reference sequence). V was pared by 4 bases and J by 2 bases, with 10 bases between. CDR3: CASSVLLTYEQYF. The CDR3 coding sequence is TGTGCCAGCAGCGTACTCCTCACCTACGAGCAGTACTTC.

Many counts were recorded for this clone. The rearrangement links TRBV7-6 to TRBJ2-2; the D gene is possibly TRBD2 (7 bases). Germline CDR1 and CDR2: SGHVS and FNYEAQ. Between the trimmed V and J ends, which lost 4 bases and 1 base, there was a span of 19 bases. The CDR3 is 18 amino acids. The CDR3 region has the DNA TGTGCCAGCAGCTCCTTGCGGGGGCAGCTGAGGAACACCGGGGAGCTGTTTTTT. Its protein is CASSSLRGQLRNTGELFF.

V usage is TRBV28 and J usage is TRBJ1-2, with 10 bases that match TRBD1. The CDR3 runs to 15 residues. From germline, CDR1 is MDHEN and CDR2 SYDVKM. Unmatched junction bases numbered 9, after V lost 6 bases and J lost 5 bases. The CDR3 bases are TGTGCCAGCAGCCAAGACAGGGGGCGAACGTATGGCTACACCTTC. Amino acid sequence: CASSQDRGRTYGYTF.

V is TRBV29-1 and J is TRBJ1-2; 8 bases match TRBD1. With 3 bases clipped from V and 3 bases from J, the junction kept 3 bases outside the gene matches. CDR3 length equals 13 residues. Germline V gene sequence: CDR1 SQVTM, CDR2 ANQGSEA. CDR3 in amino acids: CSVDQGADYGYTF. CDR3 DNA sequence: TGCAGCGTTGATCAGGGGGCGGACTATGGCTACACCTTC. Looking up the rest from reference TRBV29-1 and TRBJ1-2 gives the full variable domain: SAVISQKPSRDICQRGTSLTIQCQVDSQVTMMFWYRQQPGQSLTLIATANQGSEATYESGFVIDKFPISRPNLTFSTLTVSNMSPEDSSIYLCSVDQGADYGYTFGSGTRLTVV.

The sample holds one count of this clone. The chain recombines TRBV27 with TRBJ2-3; D remains ambiguous. CDR1 MNHEY and CDR2 SMNVEV come from the germline V gene (reference sequence). This CDR3 is 13 amino acids long. V shed 6 bases and J shed 7 bases, with 14 bases lying between them. This CDR3 reads CASSLSGVYTQYF. CDR3 bases: TGTGCCAGCAGCCTGAGTGGAGTATATACGCAGTATTTT.

The chain joins TRBV9 to TRBJ1-1; TRBD1 might be the D (5 bases). Per germline, CDR1 SGDLS and CDR2 YYNGEE. V was cut by 0 bases and J by 8 bases, with 14 bases left in between. CDR3 length: 14 residues. DNA of the CDR3: TGTGCCAGCAGCGTAGATTGGGGCCCGGGCGAAGCTTTCTTT. As protein: CASSVDWGPGEAFF.

The V and J genes are TRBV3-1 (or the pseudogene TRBV3-2) and TRBJ2-3; maybe TRBD1 (5 bases). Between the trimmed V and J ends, which lost 4 bases and 0 bases, there was a span of 11 bases. Germline CDR1 LGHDT, CDR2 YNNKEL (reference sequence). This CDR3 contains 15 residues. As DNA, the CDR3 is TGTGCCAGCAGCCTAGGGGCATATAGCACAGATACGCAGTATTTT. It encodes CASSLGAYSTDTQYF.

The CDR3 DNA follows: TGTGCTAGTGGTTTATATGGCCAGGGCTACACCTTC. This codes for CASGLYGQGYTF. The chain joins TRBV12-5 to TRBJ1-2; D gene ambiguous. Deletions cut 3 bases from V and 8 bases from J, with 10 bases between. Germline V CDR1 and CDR2: LGHNT, FRNRAP. The CDR3 has 12 amino acids.

The V gene is TRBV18, the J gene TRBJ1-6; D not certain. Looked up from germline, CDR1 is KGHSH and CDR2 is LQKENI. The CDR3 length is 13 residues. Trimming cost V 3 bases and J 8 bases, with 8 bases left between them. This CDR3 is CASSPFGDSPLHF. CDR3 coding DNA: TGTGCCAGCTCACCGTTCGGGGATTCACCCCTCCACTTT.

This clone was recorded a few times. This chain joins TRBV9 and TRBJ2-1; D perhaps matches TRBD2 (5 bases). V lost 4 bases and J 3 bases, leaving 8 bases between the germline ends. Germline-derived CDR1 and CDR2 are SGDLS and YYNGEE. The CDR3 length is 13 residues. CDR3 nucleotide sequence: TGTGCCAGCAGCTTCCGGGACTACAATGAGCAGTTCTTC. This encodes CASSFRDYNEQFF.

The chain is built from TRBV6-2 or TRBV6-3 and TRBJ1-1, with D perhaps TRBD1 (5 bases). Germline V gene lookup returns CDR1 MNHEY and CDR2 SVGEGT. V was clipped by 2 bases and J by 1 base, with 8 bases between them. The CDR3 sequence is 14 residues long. CDR3 sequence reads: CASSYIQGNTEAFF. DNA of the CDR3: TGTGCCAGCAGTTACATTCAGGGGAACACTGAAGCTTTCTTT.

J is TRBJ2-5 and V is TRBV7-8, with 11 nucleotides matching TRBD2. Germline loops: CDR1 SGHVS, CDR2 FQNEAQ. The CDR3 is made up of 17 amino acids. The V and J ends lost 4 bases and 4 bases, in that order; junction bases with no gene match: 11. CDR3 sequence: CASSSRPGLAAPETQYF. The CDR3 DNA is TGTGCCAGCAGCTCGCGGCCGGGACTAGCGGCCCCAGAGACCCAGTACTTC.

This chain uses TRBV2 with TRBJ1-5, with D possibly TRBD1 on 6 matching bases. Germline CDR1 is SNHLY and CDR2 is FYNNEI. Between the trimmed V and J ends, which lost 7 bases and 0 bases, there was a span of 7 bases. This CDR3 spans 13 amino acids. CDR3 bases: TGTGCCAGCATGGGGGCTAGCAATCAGCCCCAGCATTTT. Protein: CASMGASNQPQHF.